Described below is a single T cell receptor beta chain sequence and its context. Method: immunoSEQ multiplex PCR; TCRdb's copy keeps in-frame clones and lacks some. The sample carries approximately 73,000 clones, approximately 95% recorded once. The record originates from a study of technical replicates of blood from a handful of donors. After removal of 6 bases from V and 3 bases from J, the junction contained 5 bases not matched to a gene. This CDR3 has 15 residues. CDR1 is SNHLY and CDR2 is FYNNEI in the germline V gene. The source of this sequence is a human donor in good health. The sequencing sample was made of T cells isolated from PBMCs. This chain links TRBV2 with TRBJ2-2; 9 bases map to TRBD2. The CDR3 sequence is CASRQTSGDTGELFF. DNA for the CDR3: TGTGCCAGCAGACAGACTAGCGGAGACACCGGGGAGCTGTTTTTT. Using reference TRBV2 and TRBJ2-2 for the parts outside the CDR3, the full variable domain is EPEVTQTPSHQVTQMGQEVILRCVPISNHLYFYWYRQILGQKVEFLVSFYNNEISEKSEIFDDQFSVERPDGSNFTLKIRSTKLEDSAMYFCASRQTSGDTGELFFGEGSRLTVL.